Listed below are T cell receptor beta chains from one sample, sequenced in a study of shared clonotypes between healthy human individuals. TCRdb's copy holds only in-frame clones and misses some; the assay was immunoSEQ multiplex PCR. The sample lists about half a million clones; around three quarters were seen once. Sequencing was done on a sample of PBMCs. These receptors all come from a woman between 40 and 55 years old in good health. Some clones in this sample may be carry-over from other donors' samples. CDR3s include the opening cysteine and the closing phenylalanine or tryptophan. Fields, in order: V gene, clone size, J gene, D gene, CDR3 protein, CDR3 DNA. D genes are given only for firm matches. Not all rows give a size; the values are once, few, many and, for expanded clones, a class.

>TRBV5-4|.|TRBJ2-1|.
CASRSTTGALGYNEQFF
TGTGCCAGCAGATCAACGACGGGGGCCCTCGGCTACAATGAGCAGTTCTTC
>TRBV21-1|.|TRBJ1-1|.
CASSRTLSCGGRVSTEAFF
TGTGCCAGCAGCAGGACCCTGAGTTGCGGGGGCAGAGTGAGTACTGAAGCTTTCTTT
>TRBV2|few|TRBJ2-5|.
CASRSDRETQYF
TGTGCCAGCAGATCCGACAGAGAGACCCAGTACTTC
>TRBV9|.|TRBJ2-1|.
CASSLGGTYNEQFF
TGTGCCAGCAGCTTAGGGGGAACCTACAATGAGCAGTTCTTC
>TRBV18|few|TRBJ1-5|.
CASSPAGDQPQHF
TGTGCCAGCTCACCAGCGGGGGATCAGCCCCAGCATTTT
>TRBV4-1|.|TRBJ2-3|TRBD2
CASSQDRLAFTDTQYF
TGCGCCAGCAGCCAAGACCGACTAGCGTTTACAGATACGCAGTATTTT
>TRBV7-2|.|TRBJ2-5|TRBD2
CASSPRLAGDRETQYF
TGTGCCAGCAGCCCTCGACTAGCGGGAGACAGGGAGACCCAGTACTTC
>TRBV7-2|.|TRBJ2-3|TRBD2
CASSFTGTTTDTQYF
TGTGCCAGCAGCTTTACCGGGACTACCACAGATACGCAGTATTTT
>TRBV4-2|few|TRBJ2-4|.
CASSPMGERGFDIQYF
TGTGCCAGCAGCCCCATGGGGGAGAGGGGGTTTGACATTCAGTACTTC
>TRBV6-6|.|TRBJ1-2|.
CASSPGNYGYTF
TGTGCCAGCAGCCCCGGCAACTATGGCTACACCTTC
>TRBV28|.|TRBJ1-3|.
CASSWVHSGNTIYF
TGTGCCAGCAGCTGGGTCCACTCTGGAAACACCATATATTTT
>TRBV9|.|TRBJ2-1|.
CASSVGVANNEQFF
TGTGCCAGCAGCGTAGGAGTAGCTAACAATGAGCAGTTCTTC
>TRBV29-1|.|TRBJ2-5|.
CSVGDIGMGTQYF
TGCAGCGTTGGGGACATCGGAATGGGGACCCAGTACTTC
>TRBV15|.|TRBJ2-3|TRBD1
CATSTEGRTGLDTQYF
TGTGCCACCAGCACGGAGGGGAGGACAGGGTTAGATACGCAGTATTTT
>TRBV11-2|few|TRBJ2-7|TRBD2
CASSIGLAGEQYF
TGTGCCAGCAGCATCGGACTAGCGGGCGAGCAGTACTTC
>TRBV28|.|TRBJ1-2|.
CASSLGGGRNYGYTF
TGTGCCAGCAGTTTAGGGGGCGGGAGGAACTATGGCTACACCTTC
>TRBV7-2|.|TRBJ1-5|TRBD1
CASRPQGFGNQPQHF
TGTGCCAGCAGACCACAGGGGTTCGGGAATCAGCCCCAGCATTTT
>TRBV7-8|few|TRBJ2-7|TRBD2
CASSSRRLAGYEQYF
TGTGCCAGCAGCTCCCGCCGACTAGCGGGGTACGAGCAGTACTTC
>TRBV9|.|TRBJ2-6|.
CASSVEVRANVLTF
TGTGCCAGCAGCGTAGAGGTGCGGGCCAACGTCCTGACTTTC